The 11 T cell receptor beta chains below come from one sample, sequenced in a study of CD8 T cells in ankylosing spondylitis. TCRdb itself ran the 5' RACE reads through MiXCR, one entry per CDR3 protein. The table has roughly 150,000 distinct CDR3 sequences, approximately 9.9% seen once; the top ten hold over 13%. Sequenced material: blood, either unsorted or a sorted T cell fraction (not recorded which). The receptors stem from a female donor with ankylosing spondylitis or in good health (not recorded which).

A few counts support this clonotype. The chain joins TRBV13 to TRBJ2-2; perhaps TRBD1 as D (5 bases). CDR3 length equals 13 residues. CDR1 PRHDT and CDR2 FYEKMQ come from the germline V gene (reference sequence). V lost 5 bases and J 6 bases, leaving 10 bases between the germline ends. CDR3 in DNA: TGTGCCAGCAGCGCCAGGGCCCCCGGGGAGCTGTTTTTT. Translation: CASSARAPGELFF.

The chain links TRBV5-6 to TRBJ2-4; the D is unclear. Germline-derived CDR1 and CDR2 are SGHDT and YYEEEE. The CDR3 runs to 16 residues. Trimming left V 4 bases short and J 0 bases short, with 14 bases between. The chain's CDR3 is CASSLQHRIAKNIQYF. Here the CDR3 DNA reads TGTGCCAGCAGCCTACAGCACCGGATAGCCAAAAACATTCAGTACTTC.

This clonotype appeared a few times. The chain couples TRBV5-6 to TRBJ2-6; possibly TRBD2 for D (6 bases). The CDR3 totals 15 residues. V was trimmed by 4 bases and J by 12 bases, leaving 20 bases between them. Germline values: CDR1 SGHDT, CDR2 YYEEEE. In nucleotides, the CDR3 is TGTGCCAGCAGCCAGGGACTCACCCCCTTTCTCGTCCTGACTTTC. Translated, it gives CASSQGLTPFLVLTF.

This clonotype was observed a handful of times. This chain uses TRBV6-2 or TRBV6-3 with TRBJ2-1; TRBD1 matches 7 bases. Germline V gene sequence: CDR1 MNHEY, CDR2 SVGEGT. This CDR3 is 16 amino acids long. The V segment lost 5 bases and the J segment 0 bases; nucleotides outside the gene matches: 7. CDR3 protein: CASSLQGVLSYNEQFF. The DNA of the CDR3 is TGTGCCAGCAGTCTCCAGGGGGTTCTCTCCTACAATGAGCAGTTCTTC.

On this clonotype itself: The germline gene is not matched at one end of the junction; a read error may be the cause. The V call is TRBV7-9, the J call TRBJ2-7; possible D gene TRBD1, 6 bases. Germline V gene data show CDR1 as SEHNR and CDR2 as FQNEAQ (reference sequence). This CDR3 region has 14 residues. The chain's CDR3 is CANSPPADSYEQYF. For the CDR3, the DNA is TGTGCCAACAGCCCGCCGGCGGACAGCTACGAGCAGTACTTC.

This clonotype appeared many times. The chain couples TRBV12-3 or TRBV12-4 to TRBJ1-2; D remains ambiguous. The CDR3 is 13 residues long. Trimming removed 5 bases at V and 3 bases at J, with 10 bases between. DNA of the CDR3: TGTGCCAGCAGTGCGGGCCCTTACTATGGCTACACCTTC. Translation: CASSAGPYYGYTF.

This clonotype was observed a handful of times. The V gene is TRBV27, the J gene TRBJ1-2, with D possibly TRBD1 on 6 matching bases. The CDR3 extends over 15 amino acids. The germline V gene encodes CDR1 MNHEY and CDR2 SMNVEV (reference sequence). The V and J ends lost 4 bases and 4 bases respectively, with 16 bases between them. The CDR3 coding sequence is TGTGCCAGCAGTTATACAGGGCAAGGATTCTATGGCTACACCTTC. Its protein product is CASSYTGQGFYGYTF.

This clonotype was detected many times. The chain is built from TRBV7-9 and TRBJ2-1; possibly TRBD2 for D (6 bases). Trimming cost V 5 bases and J 8 bases, with 19 bases left between them. The germline CDR1 and CDR2 sequences are SEHNR and FQNEAQ (reference sequence). This CDR3 is 15 amino acids long. This CDR3 is CASSPGTSILDEQFF. CDR3 nucleotides: TGTGCCAGCAGCCCAGGGACTTCCATATTGGATGAGCAGTTCTTC. Variable domain in full (rest from reference TRBV7-9 and TRBJ2-1): DTGVSQNPRHKITKRGQNVTFRCDPISEHNRLYWYRQTLGQGPEFLTYFQNEAQLEKSRLLSDRFSAERPKGSFSTLEIQRTEQGDSAMYLCASSPGTSILDEQFFGPGTRLTVL.

The rearrangement uses TRBV5-6 and TRBJ2-1; perhaps TRBD2 as D (6 bases). Between the trimmed V and J ends, which lost 4 bases and 2 bases, there was a span of 13 bases. CDR3 length equals 15 residues. CDR1 is SGHDT, CDR2 YYEEEE, per germline. The CDR3 here is CASSAVAVPYNEQFF. The CDR3 DNA reads TGTGCCAGCAGCGCCGTAGCGGTTCCCTACAATGAGCAGTTCTTC.

V usage is TRBV5-6 and J usage is TRBJ2-3, with 11 bases aligning to TRBD2. CDR3 length: 18 amino acids. The ends lost 4 bases at V and 2 bases at J; junction bases unmatched: 12. Germline-derived CDR1 and CDR2 are SGHDT and YYEEEE. Here the CDR3 DNA reads TGTGCCAGCAGCCCCTCCCGGACTAGCGGGCTTCCCACAGATACGCAGTATTTT. Encoded protein: CASSPSRTSGLPTDTQYF.

The chain is built from TRBV4-2 and TRBJ2-7, with TRBD2 identical over 8 bases. Germline CDR1 and CDR2: LGHNA and YNFKEQ. The CDR3 consists of 17 residues. With 4 bases clipped from V and 4 bases from J, the junction kept 15 bases outside the gene matches. Written as DNA, the CDR3 is TGTGCCAGCAGCCCCATCGGGACGGGAGGGCCGGTGTACGAGCAGTACTTC. Translation: CASSPIGTGGPVYEQYF.